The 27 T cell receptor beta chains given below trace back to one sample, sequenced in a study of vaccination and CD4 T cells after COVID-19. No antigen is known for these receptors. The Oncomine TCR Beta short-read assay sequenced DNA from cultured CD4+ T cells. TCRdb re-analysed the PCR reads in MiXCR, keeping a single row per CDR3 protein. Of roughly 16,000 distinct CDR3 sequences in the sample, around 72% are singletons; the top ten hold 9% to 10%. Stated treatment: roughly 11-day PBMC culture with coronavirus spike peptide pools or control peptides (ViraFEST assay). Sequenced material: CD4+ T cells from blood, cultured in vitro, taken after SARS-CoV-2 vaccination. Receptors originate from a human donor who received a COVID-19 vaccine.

The chain's CDR3 is CASSPRSGGATDTQYF. DNA of the CDR3: TGTGCCAGCAGCCCCCGTAGCGGGGGGGCTACAGATACGCAGTATTTT. The V call is TRBV11-3, the J call TRBJ2-3; 11 bases match TRBD2. Germline V gene lookup returns CDR1 SGHNT and CDR2 YENEEA. This CDR3 is 16 amino acids long. With V trimmed by 5 bases and J by 3 bases, 7 bases remained unmatched. Drawing the rest from reference TRBV11-3 and TRBJ2-3, the complete variable domain is EAGVVQSPRYKIIEKKQPVAFWCNPISGHNTLYWYLQNLGQGPELLIRYENEEAVDDSQLPKDRFSAERLKGVDSTLKIQPAELGDSAVYLCASSPRSGGATDTQYFGPGTRLTVL.

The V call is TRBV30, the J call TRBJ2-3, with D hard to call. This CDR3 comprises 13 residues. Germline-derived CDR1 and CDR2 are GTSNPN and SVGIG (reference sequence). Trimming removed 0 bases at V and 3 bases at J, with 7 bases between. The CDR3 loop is CAWSVRRTDTQYF. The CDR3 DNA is TGTGCCTGGAGTGTACGGAGAACAGATACGCAGTATTTT.

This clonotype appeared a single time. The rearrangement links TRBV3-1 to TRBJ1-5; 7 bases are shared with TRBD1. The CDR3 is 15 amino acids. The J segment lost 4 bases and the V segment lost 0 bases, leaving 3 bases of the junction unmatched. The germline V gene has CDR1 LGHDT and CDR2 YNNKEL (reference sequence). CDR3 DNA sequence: TGTGCCAGCAGCCAAGATCCCAGGGGGAATCAGCCCCAGCATTTT. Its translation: CASSQDPRGNQPQHF.

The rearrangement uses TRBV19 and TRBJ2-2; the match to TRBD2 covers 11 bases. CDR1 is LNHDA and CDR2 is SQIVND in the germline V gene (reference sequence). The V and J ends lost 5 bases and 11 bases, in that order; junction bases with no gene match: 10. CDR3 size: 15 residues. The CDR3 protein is CASSVSSGGSSELFF. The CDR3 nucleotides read TGTGCCAGTAGTGTCTCTAGCGGGGGGAGTTCAGAGCTGTTTTTT.

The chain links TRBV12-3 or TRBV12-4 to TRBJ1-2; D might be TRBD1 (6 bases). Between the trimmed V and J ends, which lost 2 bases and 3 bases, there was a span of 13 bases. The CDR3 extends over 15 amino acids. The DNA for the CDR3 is TGTGCCAGCAGTTTACAGGGGTTCAGAGACTATGGCTACACCTTC. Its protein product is CASSLQGFRDYGYTF.

CDR3 nucleotide sequence: TGTGCCTGGAGTGTACGGACTACATACGAGCAGTACTTC. Amino acid sequence: CAWSVRTTYEQYF. This sequence joins TRBV30 and TRBJ2-7; the D gene is possibly TRBD2 (6 bases). The CDR3 has 13 residues. V was shortened by 0 bases and J by 4 bases, with 10 bases between the two germline ends. Germline-derived CDR1 and CDR2 are GTSNPN and SVGIG (reference sequence).

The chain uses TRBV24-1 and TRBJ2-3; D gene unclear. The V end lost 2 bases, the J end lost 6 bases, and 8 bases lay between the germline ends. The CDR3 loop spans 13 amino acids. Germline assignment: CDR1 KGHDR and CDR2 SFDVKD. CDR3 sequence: CATSDSLQDTQYF. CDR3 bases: TGTGCCACCAGTGATTCCCTCCAGGATACGCAGTATTTT.

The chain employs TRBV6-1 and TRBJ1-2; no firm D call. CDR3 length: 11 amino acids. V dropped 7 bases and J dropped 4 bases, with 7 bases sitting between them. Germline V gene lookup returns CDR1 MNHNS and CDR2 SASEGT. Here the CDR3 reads CASTDGYGYTF. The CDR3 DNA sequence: TGTGCCAGCACGGACGGCTATGGCTACACCTTC.

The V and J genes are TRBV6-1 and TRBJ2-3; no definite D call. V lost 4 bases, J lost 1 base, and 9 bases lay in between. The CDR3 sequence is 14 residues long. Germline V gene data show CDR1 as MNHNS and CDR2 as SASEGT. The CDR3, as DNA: TGTGCCAGCAGTGTTACGATGCGCACAGATACGCAGTATTTT. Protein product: CASSVTMRTDTQYF.

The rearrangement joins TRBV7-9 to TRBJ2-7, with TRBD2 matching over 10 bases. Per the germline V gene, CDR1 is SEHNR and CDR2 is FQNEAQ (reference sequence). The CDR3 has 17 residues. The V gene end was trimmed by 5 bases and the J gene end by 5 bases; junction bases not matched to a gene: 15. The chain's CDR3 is CASSPRGSGGARDEQYF. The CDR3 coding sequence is TGTGCCAGCAGCCCCCGGGGAAGCGGGGGGGCGAGGGACGAGCAGTACTTC.

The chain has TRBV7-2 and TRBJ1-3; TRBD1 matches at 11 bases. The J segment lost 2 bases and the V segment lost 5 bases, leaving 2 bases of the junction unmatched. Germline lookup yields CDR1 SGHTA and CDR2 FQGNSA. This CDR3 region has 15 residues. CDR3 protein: CASSPGQGAGNTIYF. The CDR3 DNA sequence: TGTGCCAGCAGCCCGGGACAGGGGGCTGGAAACACCATATATTTT. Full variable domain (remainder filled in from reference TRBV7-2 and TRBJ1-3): GAGVSQSPSNKVTEKGKDVELRCDPISGHTALYWYRQSLGQGLEFLIYFQGNSAPDKSGLPSDRFSAERTGGSVSTLTIQRTQQEDSAVYLCASSPGQGAGNTIYFGEGSWLTVV.

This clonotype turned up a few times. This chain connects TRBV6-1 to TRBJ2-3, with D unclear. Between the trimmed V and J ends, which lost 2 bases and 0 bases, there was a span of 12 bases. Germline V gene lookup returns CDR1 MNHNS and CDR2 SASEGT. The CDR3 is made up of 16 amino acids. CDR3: CASSELPATSTDTQYF. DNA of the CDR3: TGTGCCAGCAGTGAATTACCCGCGACTAGCACAGATACGCAGTATTTT.

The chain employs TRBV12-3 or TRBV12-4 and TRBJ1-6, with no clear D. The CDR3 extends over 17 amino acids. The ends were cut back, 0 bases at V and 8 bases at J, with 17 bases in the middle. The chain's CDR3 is CASSLARQEDGDSPLHF. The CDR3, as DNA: TGTGCCAGCAGTTTAGCGCGGCAGGAAGACGGGGATTCACCCCTCCACTTT.

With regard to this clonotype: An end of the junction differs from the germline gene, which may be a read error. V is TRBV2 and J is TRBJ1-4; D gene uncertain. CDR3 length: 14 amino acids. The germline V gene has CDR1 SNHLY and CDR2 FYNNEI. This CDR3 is CASWQDVPKEKLFF. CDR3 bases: TGTGCCAGCTGGCAGGACGTACCTAAGGAAAAACTGTTTTTT.

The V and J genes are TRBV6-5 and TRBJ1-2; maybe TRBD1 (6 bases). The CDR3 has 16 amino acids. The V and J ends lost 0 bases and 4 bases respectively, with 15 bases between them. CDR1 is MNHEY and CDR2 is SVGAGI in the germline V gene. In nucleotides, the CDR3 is TGTGCCAGCAGTTACTCGGCAGGGGCAGTAGTCTATGGCTACACCTTC. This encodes CASSYSAGAVVYGYTF.

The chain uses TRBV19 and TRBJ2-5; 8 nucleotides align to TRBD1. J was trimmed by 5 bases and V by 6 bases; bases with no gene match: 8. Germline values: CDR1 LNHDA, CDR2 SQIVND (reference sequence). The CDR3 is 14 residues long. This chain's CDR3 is CASSNDRGVETQYF. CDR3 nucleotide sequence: TGTGCCAGTAGCAATGACAGGGGAGTCGAGACCCAGTACTTC.

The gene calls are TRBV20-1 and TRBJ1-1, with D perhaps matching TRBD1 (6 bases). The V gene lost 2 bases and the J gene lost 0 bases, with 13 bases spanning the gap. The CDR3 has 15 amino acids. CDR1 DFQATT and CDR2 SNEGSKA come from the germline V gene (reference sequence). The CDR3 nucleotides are TGCAGTGCTAGACCTCAGGACAGTCTGAACACTGAAGCTTTCTTT. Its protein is CSARPQDSLNTEAFF.

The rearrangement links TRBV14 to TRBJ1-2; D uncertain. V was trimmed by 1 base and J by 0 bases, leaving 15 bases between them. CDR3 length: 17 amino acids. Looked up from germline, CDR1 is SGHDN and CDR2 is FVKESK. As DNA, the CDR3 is TGTGCCAGCAGCCAAGTGGCCAGGAGGGCCCCTAACTATGGCTACACCTTC. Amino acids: CASSQVARRAPNYGYTF. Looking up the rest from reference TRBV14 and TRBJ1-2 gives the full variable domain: EAGVTQFPSHSVIEKGQTVTLRCDPISGHDNLYWYRRVMGKEIKFLLHFVKESKQDESGMPNNRFLAERTGGTYSTLKVQPAELEDSGVYFCASSQVARRAPNYGYTFGSGTRLTVV.

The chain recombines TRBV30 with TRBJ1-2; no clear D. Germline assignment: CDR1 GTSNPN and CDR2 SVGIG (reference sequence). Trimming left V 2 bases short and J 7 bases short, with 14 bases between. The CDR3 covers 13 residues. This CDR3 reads CAWSPEGLGGYTF. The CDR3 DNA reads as TGTGCCTGGAGTCCGGAGGGCTTGGGTGGCTACACCTTC.

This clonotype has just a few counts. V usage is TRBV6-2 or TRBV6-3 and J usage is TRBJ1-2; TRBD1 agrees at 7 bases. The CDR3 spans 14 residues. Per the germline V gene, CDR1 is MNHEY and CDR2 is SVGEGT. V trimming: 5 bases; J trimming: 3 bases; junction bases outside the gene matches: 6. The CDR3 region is CASSQEQGYYGYTF. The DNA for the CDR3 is TGTGCCAGCAGTCAAGAACAGGGGTACTATGGCTACACCTTC.

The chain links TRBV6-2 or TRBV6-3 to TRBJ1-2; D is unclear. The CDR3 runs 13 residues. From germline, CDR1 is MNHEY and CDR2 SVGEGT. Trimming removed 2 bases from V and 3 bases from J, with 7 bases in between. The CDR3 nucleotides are TGTGCCAGCAGTTACGAGGAATACTATGGCTACACCTTC. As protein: CASSYEEYYGYTF.

The CDR3, as DNA: TGCAGCACCCGAGGGGGGGGGTTTCACACTGAAGCTTTCTTT. Its protein is CSTRGGGFHTEAFF. The chain links TRBV29-1 to TRBJ1-1; the D gene is possibly TRBD1 (6 bases). The CDR3 contains 14 residues. Trimming removed 8 bases at V and 3 bases at J, with 19 bases between. The germline V gene has CDR1 SQVTM and CDR2 ANQGSEA.

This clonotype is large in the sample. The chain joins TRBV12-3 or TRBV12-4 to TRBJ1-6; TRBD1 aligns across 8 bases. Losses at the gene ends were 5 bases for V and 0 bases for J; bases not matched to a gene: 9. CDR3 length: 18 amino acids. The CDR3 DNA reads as TGTGCCAGCAGTAGGACAGGGTGGGGAAGCTCCTATAATTCACCCCTCCACTTT. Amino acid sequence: CASSRTGWGSSYNSPLHF.

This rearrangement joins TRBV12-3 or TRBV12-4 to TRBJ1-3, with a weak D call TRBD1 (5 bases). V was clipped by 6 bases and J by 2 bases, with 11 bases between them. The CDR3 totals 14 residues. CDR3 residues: CASSPGGAGNTIYF. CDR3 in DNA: TGTGCCAGCAGCCCCGGGGGTGCTGGAAACACCATATATTTT.

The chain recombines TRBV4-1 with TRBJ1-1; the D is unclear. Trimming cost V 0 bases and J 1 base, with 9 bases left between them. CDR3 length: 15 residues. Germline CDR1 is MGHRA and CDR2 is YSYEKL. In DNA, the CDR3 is TGCGCCAGCAGCCAAGATCGGGCAGCGAACACTGAAGCTTTCTTT. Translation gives CASSQDRAANTEAFF.

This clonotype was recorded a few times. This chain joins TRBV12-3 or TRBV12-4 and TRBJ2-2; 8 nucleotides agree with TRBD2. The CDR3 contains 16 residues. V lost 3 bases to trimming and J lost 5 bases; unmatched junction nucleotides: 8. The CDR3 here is CASSLGSGAPTGELFF. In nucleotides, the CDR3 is TGTGCCAGCAGTTTGGGTAGCGGGGCCCCAACCGGGGAGCTGTTTTTT.

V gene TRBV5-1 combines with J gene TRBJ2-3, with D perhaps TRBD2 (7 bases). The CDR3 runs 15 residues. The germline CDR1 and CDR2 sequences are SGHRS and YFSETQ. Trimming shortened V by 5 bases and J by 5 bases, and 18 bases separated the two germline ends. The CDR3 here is CASRRAGAPGDTQYF. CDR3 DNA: TGCGCCAGCAGGAGGGCGGGGGCCCCGGGAGATACGCAGTATTTT.